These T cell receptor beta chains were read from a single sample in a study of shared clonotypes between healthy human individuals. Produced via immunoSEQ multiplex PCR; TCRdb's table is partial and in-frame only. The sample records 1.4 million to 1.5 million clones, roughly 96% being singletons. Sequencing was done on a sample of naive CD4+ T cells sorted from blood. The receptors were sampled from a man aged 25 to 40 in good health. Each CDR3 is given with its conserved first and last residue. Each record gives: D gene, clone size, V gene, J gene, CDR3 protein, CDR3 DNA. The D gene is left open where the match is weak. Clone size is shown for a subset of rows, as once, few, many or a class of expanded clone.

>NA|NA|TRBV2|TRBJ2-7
CASSDTTYEQYF
TGTGCCAGCAGTGACACTACCTACGAGCAGTACTTC
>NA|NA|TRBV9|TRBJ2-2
CASSVATQPTGELFF
TGTGCCAGCAGCGTAGCTACACAGCCCACCGGGGAGCTGTTTTTT
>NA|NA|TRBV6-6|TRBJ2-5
CASSPGGEMRETQYF
TGTGCCAGCAGTCCGGGGGGCGAAATGCGGGAGACCCAGTACTTC
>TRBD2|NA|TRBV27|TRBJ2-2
CASSLLAGITGELFF
TGTGCCAGCAGCTTACTAGCGGGAATCACCGGGGAGCTGTTTTTT
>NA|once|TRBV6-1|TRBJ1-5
CASSWVGIEAQHF
TGTGCCAGCAGTTGGGTGGGGATCGAGGCCCAGCATTTT
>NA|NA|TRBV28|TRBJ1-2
CASSGGRGYGYTF
TGTGCCAGCAGTGGGGGGCGCGGCTATGGCTACACCTTC
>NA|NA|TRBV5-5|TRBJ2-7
CASSLGQLPYEQYF
TGTGCCAGCAGCTTGGGACAGCTACCCTACGAGCAGTACTTC
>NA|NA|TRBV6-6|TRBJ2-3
CASSYRPASTDTQYF
TGTGCCAGCAGTTACAGGCCTGCTAGCACAGATACGCAGTATTTT
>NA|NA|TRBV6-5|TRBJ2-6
CATGVEGANVLTF
TGTGCCACAGGGGTGGAAGGGGCCAACGTCCTGACTTTC
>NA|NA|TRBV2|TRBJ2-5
CASYRDNQETQYF
TGTGCCAGTTACCGGGACAACCAAGAGACCCAGTACTTC
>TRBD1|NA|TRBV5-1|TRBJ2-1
CASSLGLGGRGQYNEQFF
TGCGCCAGCAGCTTGGGATTAGGCGGCAGGGGGCAGTACAATGAGCAGTTCTTC
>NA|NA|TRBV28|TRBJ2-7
CASRSGHGSYEQYF
TGTGCCAGCAGGTCGGGACACGGTTCCTACGAGCAGTACTTC
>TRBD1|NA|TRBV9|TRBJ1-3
CASSSTGGPGNTIYF
TGTGCCAGCAGCTCCACAGGGGGGCCTGGAAACACCATATATTTT